This TCR beta chain was observed in a study of blood T cell repertoires in COVID-19 (dated by TCRdb to 2020 to 2022). In terms of the full investigation: Samples from collaborators originated in the United States, Italy and Spain and spanned both the acute and convalescent phases of COVID-19. Where available, HLA class I and class II types were taken from metadata supplied by the sample provider and were not determined by assay-based typing. Deeply sampled blood TCRbeta repertoires from subjects exposed to, actively infected with, or recovered from COVID-19 were included in the dataset. The repertoires were released in a freely available public database intended as a resource for research on the immune response to SARS-CoV-2. Sample metadata almost always included a de-identified subject ID, COVID-19 status, age in years and sex. Samples came from the ongoing ImmuneRACE study (first 160 participants) plus 1,254 subjects from 6 global collaborators. The material from the prospective study consisted of cDNA or gDNA derived from T cells, B-cell-depleted T cells, or PBMCs.

The investigation overall reported the following: The amount of clinical and demographic metadata varied by source and participant and was provided uncurated.

A note on this clone: It has no known antigen specificity. One base away there is no much larger clone; base qualities are not given.

Each collaborating institution followed its own protocols to collect whole blood in K2EDTA tubes. For TCRbeta analysis, collaborators shipped samples as frozen whole blood, isolated PBMCs, or DNA extracted from either of those sample types. The immunoSEQ Assay, a bias-controlled multiplex PCR, was used to amplify TCRbeta CDR3 regions from genomic DNA. The paper's data handling went like this. Within the assay, amplification of reference gene primers was used to estimate how many nucleated cells each sample contained. To quantify the absolute abundance of each unique TCRbeta CDR3 rearrangement, sequence reads were collapsed and filtered. For each sample, productive Simpson clonality was calculated as the square root of Simpson's diversity index over productive rearrangements. The source is immuneACCESS, and TCRdb retained only in-frame sequences with V and J called. Part of the clones is not carried over; for the studies checked, unresolved V genes explain less than half of this, and the remainder is unexplained. The V and J calls and clone size are taken from that table; D and trimming were inferred from the DNA. For this sample there are 35,000 to 50,000 clones; more than 75% appear just once. The ten top clones hold roughly 13% of the sample.

The CDR3 goes from the cysteine to the phenylalanine over 16 residues. Only the CDR3 portion is preserved as DNA: 48 bases, with reading frame beginning at the first base. V has 2 bases trimmed and J has 8 bases trimmed; junction bases matching no gene number 5. For CDR1 and CDR2, the germline V gene lists MDHEN and SYDVKM. The rearrangement joined TRBV28 to TRBJ2-1; TRBD2 aligns with 14 central bases. Input material: peripheral blood. This TCR came from a woman in her seventies in a cohort sampled during active COVID-19. The CDR3 is CASSLAGTSGSHEQFF. The bases read TGTGCCAGCAGTTTAGCCGGGACTAGCGGGAGCCATGAGCAGTTCTTC.